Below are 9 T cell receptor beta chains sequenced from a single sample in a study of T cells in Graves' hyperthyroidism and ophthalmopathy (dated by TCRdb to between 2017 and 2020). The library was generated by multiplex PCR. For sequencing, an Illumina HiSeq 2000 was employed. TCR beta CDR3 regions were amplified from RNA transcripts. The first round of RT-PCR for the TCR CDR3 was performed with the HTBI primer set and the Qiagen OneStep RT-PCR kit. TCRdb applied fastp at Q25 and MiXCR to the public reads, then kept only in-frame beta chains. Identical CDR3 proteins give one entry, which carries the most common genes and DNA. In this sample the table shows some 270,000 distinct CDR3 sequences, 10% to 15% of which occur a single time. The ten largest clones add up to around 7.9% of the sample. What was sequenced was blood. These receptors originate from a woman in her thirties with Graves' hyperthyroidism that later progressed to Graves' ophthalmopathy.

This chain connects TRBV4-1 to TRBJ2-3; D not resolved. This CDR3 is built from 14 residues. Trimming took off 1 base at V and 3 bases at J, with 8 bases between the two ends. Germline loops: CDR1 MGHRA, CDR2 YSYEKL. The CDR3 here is CASSQGDSTDTQYF. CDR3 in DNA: TGCGCCAGCAGCCAAGGTGACTCGACAGATACGCAGTATTTT.

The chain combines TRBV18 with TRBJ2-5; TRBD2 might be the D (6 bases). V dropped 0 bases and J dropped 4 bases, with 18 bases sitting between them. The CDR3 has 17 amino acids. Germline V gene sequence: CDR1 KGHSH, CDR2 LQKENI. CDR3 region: CASSPPDGLPTGETQYF. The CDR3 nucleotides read TGTGCCAGCTCACCACCTGACGGACTACCAACCGGAGAGACCCAGTACTTC.

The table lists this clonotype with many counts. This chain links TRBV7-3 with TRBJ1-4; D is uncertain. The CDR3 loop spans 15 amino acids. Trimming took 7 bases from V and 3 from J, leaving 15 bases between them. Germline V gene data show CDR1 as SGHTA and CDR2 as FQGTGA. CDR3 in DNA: TGTGCCAGCACCTACGGCATAGGACCTAATGAAAAACTGTTTTTT. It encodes CASTYGIGPNEKLFF.

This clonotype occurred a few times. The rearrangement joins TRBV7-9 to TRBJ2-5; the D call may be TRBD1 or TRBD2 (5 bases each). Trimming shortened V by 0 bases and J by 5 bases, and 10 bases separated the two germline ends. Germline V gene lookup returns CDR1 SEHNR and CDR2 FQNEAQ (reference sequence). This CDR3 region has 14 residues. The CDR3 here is CASSLARDPETQYF. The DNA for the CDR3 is TGTGCCAGCAGCTTAGCGAGGGACCCTGAGACCCAGTACTTC.

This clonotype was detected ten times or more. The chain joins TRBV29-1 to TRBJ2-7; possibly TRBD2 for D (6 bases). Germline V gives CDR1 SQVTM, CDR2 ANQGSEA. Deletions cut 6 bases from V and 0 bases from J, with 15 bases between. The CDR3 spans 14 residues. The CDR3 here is CSVSAGLSSYEQYF. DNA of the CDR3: TGCAGCGTGTCAGCGGGCCTCAGCTCCTACGAGCAGTACTTC.

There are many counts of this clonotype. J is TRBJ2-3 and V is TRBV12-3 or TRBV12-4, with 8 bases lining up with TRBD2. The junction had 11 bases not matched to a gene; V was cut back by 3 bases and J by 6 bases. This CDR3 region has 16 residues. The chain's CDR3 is CASSFPKRERIDTQYF. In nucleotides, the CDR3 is TGTGCCAGCAGTTTCCCAAAGCGGGAGAGGATTGATACGCAGTATTTT.

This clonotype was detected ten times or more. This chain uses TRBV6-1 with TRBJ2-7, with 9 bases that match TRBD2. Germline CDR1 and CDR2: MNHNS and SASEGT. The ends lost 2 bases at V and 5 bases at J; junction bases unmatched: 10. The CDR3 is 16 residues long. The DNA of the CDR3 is TGTGCCAGCAGTGAATTCAATGGGCGGGGGGGCGACGAGCAGTACTTC. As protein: CASSEFNGRGGDEQYF.

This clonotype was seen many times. Written as DNA, the CDR3 is TGTGCCAGCAGCTTAGTACCCAATGCCGGGGAGCTGTTTTTT. Amino acid sequence: CASSLVPNAGELFF. The V and J genes are TRBV7-2 and TRBJ2-2; no definite D call. Trimming took off 1 base at V and 6 bases at J, with 9 bases between the two ends. CDR1 is SGHTA and CDR2 is FQGNSA in the germline V gene. The CDR3 is 14 amino acids.

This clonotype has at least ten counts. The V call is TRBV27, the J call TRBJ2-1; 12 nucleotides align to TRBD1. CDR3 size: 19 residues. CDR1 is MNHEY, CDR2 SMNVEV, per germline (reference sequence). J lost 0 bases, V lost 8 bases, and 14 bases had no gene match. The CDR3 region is CASSPPGQGAISSYNEQFF. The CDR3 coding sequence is TGTGCCAGCTCTCCCCCGGGACAGGGGGCTATCAGCTCCTACAATGAGCAGTTCTTC.